These 23 T cell receptor beta chains were all obtained from the same sample, sequenced in a study of shared clonotypes between healthy human individuals. Libraries were prepared by immunoSEQ multiplex PCR; TCRdb keeps only in-frame clonotypes and omits some of them. This table holds approximately 530,000 clones, about 96% found once. The sequencing input was naive CD4+ T cells sorted from blood. Subset described: CD45RA+ positively selected. The receptors stem from a young woman in good health.

V gene TRBV5-8 combines with J gene TRBJ1-4; D is unresolved. V was trimmed by 4 bases and J by 5 bases, leaving 9 bases between them. The CDR3 covers 13 residues. From germline, CDR1 is SGHTS and CDR2 YDEGEE. The CDR3 spells CASSGGLNEKLFF. As DNA, the CDR3 is TGTGCCAGCAGCGGCGGCCTCAATGAAAAACTGTTTTTT.

The chain recombines TRBV6-6 with TRBJ2-7; 7 bases map to TRBD2. In germline, CDR1 is MNHNY, CDR2 SVGAGI (reference sequence). V trimming: 0 bases; J trimming: 2 bases; junction bases outside the gene matches: 4. The CDR3 runs to 15 residues. The CDR3 sequence: CASSYSGEGPYEQYF. The DNA for the CDR3 is TGTGCCAGCAGTTACTCTGGGGAGGGGCCCTACGAGCAGTACTTC.

J is TRBJ2-7 and V is TRBV6-6; 9 nucleotides match TRBD2. Germline V gene sequence: CDR1 MNHNY, CDR2 SVGAGI (reference sequence). Germline trimming cut 0 bases from V and 0 bases from J; bases unmatched to any gene: 3. CDR3 length: 16 residues. CDR3 nucleotides: TGTGCCAGCAGTTACTCTAGCGGGAGATACTCCTACGAGCAGTACTTC. Its protein is CASSYSSGRYSYEQYF.

This chain joins TRBV9 and TRBJ2-7; 8 bases fit TRBD2. The junction had 13 bases not matched to a gene; V was cut back by 4 bases and J by 4 bases. Germline V gives CDR1 SGDLS, CDR2 YYNGEE. The CDR3 extends over 16 amino acids. The CDR3 DNA is TGTGCCAGCAGCTCCGGGGGGGGACTGGGCCTATACGAGCAGTACTTC. As protein: CASSSGGGLGLYEQYF.

The chain is built from TRBV2 and TRBJ2-2; TRBD2 agrees at 11 bases. Germline CDR1 reads SNHLY; CDR2 reads FYNNEI. J was trimmed by 2 bases and V by 10 bases; bases with no gene match: 12. The CDR3 sequence is 17 residues long. The CDR3 sequence is CAIPFPGLAVNTGELFF. Written as DNA, the CDR3 is TGTGCCATCCCGTTTCCGGGACTAGCGGTTAACACCGGGGAGCTGTTTTTT.

The chain is built from TRBV5-4 and TRBJ2-2, with D maybe TRBD1 (6 bases). Per the germline V gene, CDR1 is SGHNT and CDR2 is YYREEE (reference sequence). Between the trimmed V and J ends, which lost 0 bases and 5 bases, there was a span of 8 bases. This CDR3 has 14 residues. CDR3 sequence: CASSLGQGTGELFF. The DNA of the CDR3 is TGTGCCAGCAGCTTGGGTCAGGGGACCGGGGAGCTGTTTTTT.

This sequence joins TRBV13 and TRBJ2-5; 7 nucleotides agree with TRBD2. The CDR3 contains 15 residues. The germline gives CDR1 PRHDT, CDR2 FYEKMQ (reference sequence). Trimming cost V 5 bases and J 5 bases; bases outside gene matches: 11. The chain's CDR3 is CASSLRTRGDETQYF. The CDR3 coding sequence is TGTGCCAGCAGCCTAAGGACTAGAGGTGACGAGACCCAGTACTTC.

This clone was picked up a small number of times. The J gene is TRBJ2-7, the V gene TRBV7-9; D ambiguous. Germline values: CDR1 SEHNR, CDR2 FQNEAQ (reference sequence). CDR3 length: 13 amino acids. With 3 bases removed from V and 0 bases from J, the gap between germline ends came to 6 bases. The CDR3 DNA follows: TGTGCCAGCAGCTTTCCAGCCTCCTACGAGCAGTACTTC. Residues: CASSFPASYEQYF.

The chain carries TRBV2 and TRBJ1-1, with unresolved D. CDR3 size: 10 residues. Trimming cost V 8 bases and J 13 bases, with 14 bases left between them. The germline CDR1 and CDR2 sequences are SNHLY and FYNNEI. The CDR3 region has the DNA TGTGCCAGCTGGACGAACCTAGTTTTCTTT. Its translation: CASWTNLVFF. Full variable domain (missing parts from reference TRBV2 and TRBJ1-1): EPEVTQTPSHQVTQMGQEVILRCVPISNHLYFYWYRQILGQKVEFLVSFYNNEISEKSEIFDDQFSVERPDGSNFTLKIRSTKLEDSAMYFCASWTNLVFFGQGTRLTVV.

The chain combines TRBV10-1 with TRBJ2-1, with TRBD2 matching over 7 bases. Germline loops: CDR1 WNHNN, CDR2 SYGVQD (reference sequence). This CDR3 has 14 amino acids. J gave up 0 bases and V 8 bases, and 4 bases lay outside the gene matches. CDR3 sequence: CASGTGGSYNEQFF. The CDR3 DNA reads TGCGCCAGCGGGACGGGAGGCTCCTACAATGAGCAGTTCTTC.

The chain is built from TRBV19 and TRBJ2-7, with 12 bases lining up with TRBD1. The V and J ends lost 5 bases and 4 bases, in that order; junction bases with no gene match: 9. CDR3 length: 16 residues. Germline V gene lookup returns CDR1 LNHDA and CDR2 SQIVND (reference sequence). CDR3 protein: CASSATGTGGKYEQYF. The CDR3 DNA reads TGTGCCAGTAGTGCAACCGGGACAGGGGGCAAGTACGAGCAGTACTTC.

This clone was detected only once. The genes are TRBV6-5 and TRBJ2-1; D remains ambiguous. With 2 bases removed from V and 8 bases from J, the gap between germline ends came to 16 bases. The CDR3 spans 15 residues. Germline CDR1 MNHEY, CDR2 SVGAGI. The CDR3 here is CASSYRAMAADEQFF. CDR3 nucleotide sequence: TGTGCCAGCAGTTACCGGGCCATGGCGGCGGATGAGCAGTTCTTC.

The chain is built from TRBV5-6 and TRBJ2-5, with 7 nucleotides matching TRBD1. The germline V gene has CDR1 SGHDT and CDR2 YYEEEE. V gave up 0 bases and J gave up 0 bases; unmatched junction bases: 2. The CDR3 consists of 15 residues. DNA for the CDR3: TGTGCCAGCAGCTTGGTAGACAGGGACCAAGAGACCCAGTACTTC. This gives the protein CASSLVDRDQETQYF. Full variable domain (rest looked up from reference TRBV5-6 and TRBJ2-5): DAGVTQSPTHLIKTRGQQVTLRCSPKSGHDTVSWYQQALGQGPQFIFQYYEEEERQRGNFPDRFSGHQFPNYSSELNVNALLLGDSALYLCASSLVDRDQETQYFGPGTRLLVL.

This clone was observed a single time. CDR3 sequence (DNA): TGTGCCAGCAACAAAGGGAGGGGCAAAACTGGAAACACCATATATTTT. It encodes CASNKGRGKTGNTIYF. The V and J genes are TRBV6-6 and TRBJ1-3; tentative D call: TRBD1 (5 bases). The CDR3 sequence is 16 residues long. Germline CDR1 and CDR2: MNHNY and SVGAGI (reference sequence). Deletions cut 7 bases from V and 2 bases from J, with 18 bases between.

The V gene is TRBV5-1, the J gene TRBJ1-2, with unresolved D. V shed 2 bases and J shed 3 bases, with 11 bases lying between them. The germline CDR1 and CDR2 sequences are SGHRS and YFSETQ. The CDR3 sequence is 14 residues long. CDR3 nucleotide sequence: TGCGCCAGCAGCTTCGATGGGTCCGACTATGGCTACACCTTC. Translation gives CASSFDGSDYGYTF.

This clone has a single count. In nucleotides, the CDR3 is TGTGCCAGCAGTTCAGCGGGCAATCAGCCCCAGCATTTT. It translates to CASSSAGNQPQHF. The V and J genes are TRBV6-5 and TRBJ1-5, with no clear D. The V and J ends lost 4 bases and 2 bases respectively, with 6 bases between them. Germline CDR1 and CDR2: MNHEY and SVGAGI. The length of the CDR3 is 13 residues.

This rearrangement joins TRBV6-5 to TRBJ1-1, with no clear D. This CDR3 is built from 15 residues. Germline CDR1 is MNHEY and CDR2 is SVGAGI. Trimming stripped 7 bases from V and 3 bases from J, with 18 bases between. The DNA of the CDR3 is TGTGCCAGCATGAGGGCCAGACATGGATACACTGAAGCTTTCTTT. Residues: CASMRARHGYTEAFF.

J is TRBJ2-5 and V is TRBV7-3, with a weak D call TRBD1 (5 bases). Trimming removed 2 bases from V and 2 bases from J, with 18 bases in between. Per the germline V gene, CDR1 is SGHTA and CDR2 is FQGTGA. The CDR3 contains 17 residues. CDR3 in amino acids: CASSLLGRTSFQETQYF. The CDR3 coding sequence is TGTGCCAGCAGCTTATTGGGGCGTACCTCTTTTCAAGAGACCCAGTACTTC.

The CDR3, as DNA: TGTGCCAGCAGCGTACACAGCAATCAGCCCCAGCATTTT. Amino acid sequence: CASSVHSNQPQHF. This rearrangement joins TRBV9 to TRBJ1-5; D ambiguous. Germline V gene lookup returns CDR1 SGDLS and CDR2 YYNGEE. This CDR3 is 13 amino acids long. With 1 base removed from V and 1 base from J, the gap between germline ends came to 3 bases.

The rearrangement uses TRBV7-9 and TRBJ2-1, with 7 bases identical to TRBD2. Germline lookup yields CDR1 SEHNR and CDR2 FQNEAQ (reference sequence). After removal of 8 bases from V and 3 bases from J, the junction contained 10 bases not matched to a gene. The length of the CDR3 is 15 residues. This chain's CDR3 is CASGGDRRYYNEQFF. The DNA for the CDR3 is TGTGCCAGCGGGGGGGACCGACGCTACTACAATGAGCAGTTCTTC.

This clone showed up just a few times. The chain uses TRBV7-9 and TRBJ1-2, with D possibly TRBD1 on 5 matching bases. V shed 3 bases and J shed 2 bases, with 10 bases lying between them. This CDR3 spans 14 amino acids. CDR1 is SEHNR, CDR2 FQNEAQ, per germline (reference sequence). The CDR3 nucleotides read TGTGCCAGCAGCTTCTCAGGGAGAAACTATGGCTACACCTTC. Translation gives CASSFSGRNYGYTF.

This chain connects TRBV19 to TRBJ2-5; either TRBD1 or TRBD2 may supply D (6 bases each). The DNA end favors TRBJ2-7, so the J call may be wrong. Germline V gives CDR1 LNHDA, CDR2 SQIVND (reference sequence). CDR3 length equals 14 residues. DNA of the CDR3: TGTGCCAGTAGCCCCAAAGGGGGGTCCTACGAGCAGTACTTC. Its protein product is CASSPKGGSYEQYF.

The CDR3: CATSLRDRGLNEQFF. The CDR3 DNA reads as TGTGCCACCAGTCTGCGGGACAGGGGGCTCAATGAGCAGTTCTTC. V is TRBV15 and J is TRBJ2-1, with TRBD1 matching over 12 bases. The CDR3 extends over 15 amino acids. Trimming at V came to 6 bases and at J to 6 bases, leaving 6 bases not matched to a gene. CDR1 is LNHNV and CDR2 is YYDKDF in the germline V gene (reference sequence). The full variable domain, completed using reference TRBV15 and TRBJ2-1, is DAMVIQNPRYQVTQFGKPVTLSCSQTLNHNVMYWYQQKSSQAPKLLFHYYDKDFNNEADTPDNFQSRRPNTSFCFLDIRSPGLGDTAMYLCATSLRDRGLNEQFFGPGTRLTVL.